These T cell receptor beta chains were read from a single sample in a study of PD-L1 blockade in urothelial cancer. Here immunoSEQ multiplex PCR was the method, and the copy in TCRdb shows in-frame clones only, minus some. Here the sample spans 80,000 to 100,000 clones, 82% being singletons. The sample in question was PBMCs, obtained around atezolizumab (anti-PD-L1) treatment. Receptors originate from an older man with urothelial cancer. Both conserved end residues are part of each CDR3. The order of the fields is CDR3 DNA, CDR3 protein, D gene, V gene, clone size, J gene. A D gene is named only where the DNA matches it firmly. Clone size is stated in some rows and not others, as once, few, many or a class when expanded.

TGTGCCTGGAGTGACCCCTCTGGCGGTTACACCGGGGAGCTGTTTTTT,CAWSDPSGGYTGELFF,.,TRBV30,.,TRBJ2-2
TGTGCCTGGAGTGGAAACTCGAGGGATACTGAAGCTTTCTTT,CAWSGNSRDTEAFF,.,TRBV30,few,TRBJ1-1
TGTGCCAGCAGCTTAGTTGGCGGGGGGCGTCAGCCCCAGCATTTT,CASSLVGGGRQPQHF,.,TRBV7-8,.,TRBJ1-5
TGTGCCAGCAGCCAATACCTAGCGGGGGCCCAAGAGACCCAGTACTTC,CASSQYLAGAQETQYF,TRBD2,TRBV4-2,.,TRBJ2-5
TGCGCCAGCAGCTTGGCCCTCTCTCCAGGGCGAGGCTACGAGCAGTACTTC,CASSLALSPGRGYEQYF,.,TRBV5-1,.,TRBJ2-7
TGTGCCACCAGCAGCCGCCGGGGGGGCACAGATACGCAGTATTTT,CATSSRRGGTDTQYF,TRBD2,TRBV15,once,TRBJ2-3
TGTGCCAGCAGCTTTGGACAGGGGCCTAATCAGCCCCAGCATTTT,CASSFGQGPNQPQHF,TRBD1,TRBV7-9,.,TRBJ1-5
TGTGCCAGCAGTGAACGCCTACAGGGGATGAACACTGAAGCTTTCTTT,CASSERLQGMNTEAFF,TRBD1,TRBV6-1,.,TRBJ1-1
TGTGCCAGCAGTACTGACGGAGTTACTGAAGCTTTCTTT,CASSTDGVTEAFF,.,TRBV25-1,.,TRBJ1-1
TGCGCCAGCAGCTTGGGTAGCGGGAATTCCTACAATGAGCAGTTCTTC,CASSLGSGNSYNEQFF,TRBD2,TRBV5-1,.,TRBJ2-1
TGTGCCAGCAGCCCCCGGACAGGCCCCGAGACCCAGTACTTC,CASSPRTGPETQYF,TRBD1,TRBV7-8,.,TRBJ2-5
TGTGCCAGCAGCTTTAATGAGGGGGTAAACATTCAGTACTTC,CASSFNEGVNIQYF,.,TRBV7-2,once,TRBJ2-4
TGTGCCAGCAGCCTTAGCGGGGGAGGCTACAATGAGCAGTTCTTC,CASSLSGGGYNEQFF,TRBD2,TRBV7-2,.,TRBJ2-1
TGCGCCAGCAGCTTGTCAGAGGGCGGTGAAAAACTGTTTTTT,CASSLSEGGEKLFF,.,TRBV5-1,.,TRBJ1-4